The 21 T cell receptor beta chains below were found in one sample sequenced in a study of cytotoxic CD8 clonotypes in ibrutinib-treated CLL. The method was immunoSEQ multiplex PCR; TCRdb's version includes in-frame clones alone and lacks a portion of them. The sample contains roughly 54,000 clones, about three fifths of which appear only once. The specimen comprised PBMCs, sampled after 24 months of ibrutinib treatment. These receptors were obtained from a human donor with chronic lymphocytic leukemia.

The genes are TRBV9 and TRBJ1-2; D is undetermined. V lost 0 bases, J lost 8 bases, and 14 bases lay in between. Germline V lookup: CDR1 SGDLS, CDR2 YYNGEE. This CDR3 is 14 amino acids long. DNA for the CDR3: TGTGCCAGCAGCGTAGATAGGGTACTCGGGGGCTACACCTTC. Protein product: CASSVDRVLGGYTF.

The chain is built from TRBV5-4 and TRBJ2-2; 8 positions agree with TRBD1. The V and J ends lost 4 bases and 7 bases, in that order; junction bases with no gene match: 9. The CDR3 sequence is 15 residues long. Germline loops: CDR1 SGHNT, CDR2 YYREEE (reference sequence). The DNA for the CDR3 is TGTGCCAGCAGCCCCCGGACAGGGATAGGCGGGGAGCTGTTTTTT. Residues: CASSPRTGIGGELFF. The entire variable domain, with the rest obtained from reference TRBV5-4 and TRBJ2-2, is as follows: ETGVTQSPTHLIKTRGQQVTLRCSSQSGHNTVSWYQQALGQGPQFIFQYYREEENGRGNFPPRFSGLQFPNYSSELNVNALELDDSALYLCASSPRTGIGGELFFGEGSRLTVL.

This chain links TRBV6-1 with TRBJ2-1; the D gene is possibly TRBD2 (5 bases). This CDR3 region has 15 residues. CDR1 and CDR2 from the germline V gene are MNHNS and SASEGT. Trimming removed 6 bases from V and 8 bases from J, with 20 bases in between. The CDR3 nucleotides are TGTGCCAGCAGCCACCTAGGGCTAGCAGACGATGAGCAGTTCTTC. It codes for CASSHLGLADDEQFF.

This clone appeared a few times. This chain joins TRBV5-4 and TRBJ1-2; 12 bases match TRBD1. V trimming: 6 bases; J trimming: 8 bases; junction bases outside the gene matches: 14. The CDR3 is made up of 16 amino acids. Germline V gene sequence: CDR1 SGHNT, CDR2 YYREEE (reference sequence). The CDR3 region is CASTRGQGALPGGYTF. For the CDR3, the DNA is TGTGCCAGCACCCGGGGACAGGGGGCGTTGCCAGGCGGCTACACCTTC. Full variable domain (missing parts from reference TRBV5-4 and TRBJ1-2): ETGVTQSPTHLIKTRGQQVTLRCSSQSGHNTVSWYQQALGQGPQFIFQYYREEENGRGNFPPRFSGLQFPNYSSELNVNALELDDSALYLCASTRGQGALPGGYTFGSGTRLTVV.

V gene TRBV29-1 combines with J gene TRBJ1-6; D perhaps matches TRBD1 (5 bases). Trimming took off 3 bases at V and 9 bases at J, with 12 bases between the two ends. CDR3 size: 13 residues. Germline V gene lookup returns CDR1 SQVTM and CDR2 ANQGSEA. The CDR3 protein is CSVEVGDGSPLHF. CDR3 sequence (DNA): TGCAGCGTTGAGGTAGGGGACGGTTCACCCCTCCACTTT.

The sample holds a few counts of this clone. The CDR3 protein is CASSLAVMAFF. The DNA of the CDR3 is TGCGCCAGCAGCTTGGCCGTGATGGCTTTCTTT. The J gene is TRBJ1-1, the V gene TRBV5-1; D is ambiguous. V lost 0 bases and J lost 11, with 8 bases in between. The CDR3 sequence is 11 residues long. The germline V gene encodes CDR1 SGHRS and CDR2 YFSETQ.

V is TRBV19 and J is TRBJ2-3, with D perhaps TRBD2 (5 bases). The V gene lost 4 bases and the J gene lost 3 bases, with 14 bases spanning the gap. This CDR3 region has 15 residues. CDR1 is LNHDA, CDR2 SQIVND, per germline (reference sequence). This CDR3 reads CASSKLDLLTDTQYF. The CDR3, as DNA: TGTGCCAGTAGTAAACTAGATCTTTTGACAGATACGCAGTATTTT.

This clone turned up a few times. The V and J genes are TRBV19 and TRBJ1-6; D remains ambiguous. V lost 2 bases and J 9 bases, leaving 11 bases between the germline ends. The CDR3 is 14 residues long. Germline-derived CDR1 and CDR2 are LNHDA and SQIVND (reference sequence). The CDR3 DNA is TGTGCCAGTAGTATACAAGGGTCGATTTCACCCCTCCACTTT. Protein: CASSIQGSISPLHF.

The chain joins TRBV15 to TRBJ2-7; D possibly corresponds to TRBD1 (5 bases). Trimming took 2 bases from V and 9 from J, leaving 20 bases between them. The CDR3 totals 15 residues. CDR1 is LNHNV, CDR2 YYDKDF, per germline (reference sequence). DNA for the CDR3: TGTGCCACCAGCAGAAGGGGCCCACAGTTTAACGGGCAGTACTTC. Translated, it gives CATSRRGPQFNGQYF.

The V and J genes are TRBV10-3 and TRBJ2-3, with D perhaps TRBD2 (5 bases). Germline values: CDR1 ENHRY, CDR2 SYGVKD. The CDR3 has 12 residues. The V and J ends lost 10 bases and 6 bases respectively, with 14 bases between them. The CDR3 reads CATKSGSDTQYF. In nucleotides, the CDR3 is TGTGCCACCAAATCGGGATCCGATACGCAGTATTTT.

The V gene is TRBV29-1, the J gene TRBJ1-2, with D possibly being TRBD1 (5 bases). The germline V gene encodes CDR1 SQVTM and CDR2 ANQGSEA. V dropped 7 bases and J dropped 4 bases, with 16 bases sitting between them. The CDR3 runs to 13 residues. CDR3 nucleotides: TGCAGCGCCGCCCGGGGCCAGGGCTATGGCTACACCTTC. Encoded protein: CSAARGQGYGYTF.

This clone was seen only once. The chain employs TRBV9 and TRBJ1-3; D is unclear. This CDR3 has 14 residues. Germline values: CDR1 SGDLS, CDR2 YYNGEE. Trimming cost V 0 bases and J 6 bases, with 10 bases left between them. The CDR3 DNA follows: TGTGCCAGCAGCGTAGGGATAGGGCAAAACACCATATATTTT. Residues: CASSVGIGQNTIYF.

The chain employs TRBV5-4 and TRBJ2-7; the match to TRBD2 covers 11 bases. The V gene end was trimmed by 3 bases and the J gene end by 3 bases; junction bases not matched to a gene: 11. The CDR3 covers 17 residues. CDR1 and CDR2 from the germline V gene are SGHNT and YYREEE (reference sequence). CDR3 loop: CASSWRPQGLADYEQYF. As DNA, the CDR3 is TGTGCCAGCAGCTGGAGGCCCCAGGGACTAGCGGACTACGAGCAGTACTTC.

V usage is TRBV7-8 and J usage is TRBJ1-4; D gene ambiguous. Germline CDR1 reads SGHVS; CDR2 reads FQNEAQ. V gave up 1 base and J gave up 5 bases, with 8 bases separating them. There are 14 residues in the CDR3. This CDR3 is CASSLGGRNEKLFF. Here the CDR3 DNA reads TGTGCCAGCAGCTTAGGAGGGAGGAATGAAAAACTGTTTTTT.

V is TRBV29-1 and J is TRBJ2-1, with TRBD1 matching over 7 bases. The germline V gene has CDR1 SQVTM and CDR2 ANQGSEA. V lost 5 bases to trimming and J lost 4 bases; unmatched junction nucleotides: 8. The CDR3 runs to 14 residues. CDR3 sequence: CSVRPGTAYNEQFF. The CDR3, as DNA: TGCAGCGTTCGCCCCGGGACAGCATACAATGAGCAGTTCTTC.

This clone showed up just once. The chain has TRBV6-1 and TRBJ2-7; D not resolved. The CDR3 is made up of 13 amino acids. Trimming shortened V by 3 bases and J by 0 bases, and 6 bases separated the two germline ends. Germline V lookup: CDR1 MNHNS, CDR2 SASEGT. The CDR3 loop is CASSEQASYEQYF. In nucleotides, the CDR3 is TGTGCCAGCAGTGAGCAGGCCTCCTACGAGCAGTACTTC.

The chain has TRBV2 and TRBJ2-7; D is ambiguous. V was trimmed by 11 bases and J by 2 bases, leaving 13 bases between them. The CDR3 loop spans 12 amino acids. Germline assignment: CDR1 SNHLY and CDR2 FYNNEI. In DNA form, the CDR3 reads TGTGCCGTACCTACACCCGCCTACGAGCAGTACTTC. Translated: CAVPTPAYEQYF.

V gene TRBV18 combines with J gene TRBJ2-2, with 8 bases that match TRBD1. The ends lost 2 bases at V and 0 bases at J; junction bases unmatched: 8. CDR1 and CDR2 (germline): KGHSH, LQKENI. This CDR3 spans 18 amino acids. The CDR3 here is CASSPRIQGASNTGELFF. Here the CDR3 DNA reads TGTGCCAGCTCACCAAGAATCCAGGGGGCTTCGAACACCGGGGAGCTGTTTTTT.

The V call is TRBV19, the J call TRBJ2-7, with 8 bases aligning to TRBD2. Unmatched junction bases numbered 1, after V lost 3 bases and J lost 6 bases. Germline V gene sequence: CDR1 LNHDA, CDR2 SQIVND (reference sequence). This CDR3 has 12 amino acids. The CDR3 protein is CASSIRGGEQYF. The CDR3 DNA reads TGTGCCAGTAGTATTCGGGGGGGCGAGCAGTACTTC.

This chain connects TRBV4-2 to TRBJ2-5; 12 bases are a match to TRBD2. The germline V gene encodes CDR1 LGHNA and CDR2 YNFKEQ. V shed 1 base, J shed 3 bases, and the junction held 6 bases outside the gene matches. The length of the CDR3 is 17 residues. CDR3 nucleotides: TGTGCCAGCAGCCAAGGGCTAGCGGGGGGGCAGGAAGAGACCCAGTACTTC. This gives the protein CASSQGLAGGQEETQYF.

The chain is built from TRBV7-8 and TRBJ2-1; the D gene could be TRBD1 or TRBD2 (7 bases each). V lost 5 bases and J 1 base, leaving 12 bases between the germline ends. This CDR3 is built from 15 residues. Germline V gene lookup returns CDR1 SGHVS and CDR2 FQNEAQ. CDR3 amino acids: CASSIQGGSYNEQFF. In DNA, the CDR3 is TGTGCCAGCAGCATCCAGGGGGGGTCCTACAATGAGCAGTTCTTC.